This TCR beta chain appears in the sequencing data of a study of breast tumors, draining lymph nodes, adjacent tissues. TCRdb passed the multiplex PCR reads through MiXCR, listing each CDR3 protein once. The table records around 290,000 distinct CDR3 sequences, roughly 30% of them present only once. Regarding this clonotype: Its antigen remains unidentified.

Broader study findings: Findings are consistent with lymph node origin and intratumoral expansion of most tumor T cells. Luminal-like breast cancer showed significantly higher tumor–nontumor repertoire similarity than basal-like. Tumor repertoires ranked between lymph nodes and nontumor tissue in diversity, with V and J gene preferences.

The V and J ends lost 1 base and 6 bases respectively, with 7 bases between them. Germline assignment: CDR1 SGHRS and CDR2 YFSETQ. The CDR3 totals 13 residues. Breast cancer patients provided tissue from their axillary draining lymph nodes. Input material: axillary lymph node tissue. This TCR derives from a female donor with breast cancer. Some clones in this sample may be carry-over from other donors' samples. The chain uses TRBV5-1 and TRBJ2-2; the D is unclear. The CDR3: CASSLYVAGELFF. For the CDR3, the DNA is TGCGCCAGCAGCTTGTACGTGGCCGGGGAGCTGTTTTTT.